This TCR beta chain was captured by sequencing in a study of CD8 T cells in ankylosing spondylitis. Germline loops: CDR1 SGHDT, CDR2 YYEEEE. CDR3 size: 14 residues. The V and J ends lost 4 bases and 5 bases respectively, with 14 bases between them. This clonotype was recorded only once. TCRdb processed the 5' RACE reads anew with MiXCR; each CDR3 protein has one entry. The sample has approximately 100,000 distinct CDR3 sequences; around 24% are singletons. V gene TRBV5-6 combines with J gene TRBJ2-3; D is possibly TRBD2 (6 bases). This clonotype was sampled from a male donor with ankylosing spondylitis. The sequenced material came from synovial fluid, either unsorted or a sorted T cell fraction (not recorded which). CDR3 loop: CASSPRRGGDTQYF. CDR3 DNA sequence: TGTGCCAGCAGCCCGCGGAGGGGCGGAGATACGCAGTATTTT.